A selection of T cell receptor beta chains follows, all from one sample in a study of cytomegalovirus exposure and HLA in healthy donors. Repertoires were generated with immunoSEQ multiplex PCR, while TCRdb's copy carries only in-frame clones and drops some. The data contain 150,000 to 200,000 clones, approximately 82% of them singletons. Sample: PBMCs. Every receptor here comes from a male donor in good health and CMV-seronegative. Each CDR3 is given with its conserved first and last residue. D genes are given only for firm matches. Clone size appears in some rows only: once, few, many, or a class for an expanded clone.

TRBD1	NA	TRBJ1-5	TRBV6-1	TGTGCCAGCAATCCAGGGGGCTATAGCAATCAGCCCCAGCATTTT	CASNPGGYSNQPQHF
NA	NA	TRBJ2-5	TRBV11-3	TGTGCCAGCAGCTCAGCGGTGGAAGAGACCCAGTACTTC	CASSSAVEETQYF
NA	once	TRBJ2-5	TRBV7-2	TGTGCCAGCAGCTTCAATACTCAAGAGACCCAGTACTTC	CASSFNTQETQYF
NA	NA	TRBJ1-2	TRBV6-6	TGTGCCAGCAGTGTCCCCCCGGGTGGCTACACCTTC	CASSVPPGGYTF
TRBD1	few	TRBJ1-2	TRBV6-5	TGTGCCAGCAGGGCAGGGGGCGGTGGCTACACCTTC	CASRAGGGGYTF
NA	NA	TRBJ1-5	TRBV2	TGTGCCAGCAGCCAAAACCGTGGACTTGGGAATCAGCCCCAGCATTTT	CASSQNRGLGNQPQHF
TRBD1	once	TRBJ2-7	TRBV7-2	TGTGCCAGCAGCTTAGGTCAGGGGGCGGGCGAGCAGTACTTC	CASSLGQGAGEQYF
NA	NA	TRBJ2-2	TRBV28	TGTGCCAGCAGCATGACAGGGAGGACAAACACCGGGGAGCTGTTTTTT	CASSMTGRTNTGELFF
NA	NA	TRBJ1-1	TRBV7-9	TGTTCCAGCAGCTCGGGTGGCACTGAAGCTTTCTTT	CSSSSGGTEAFF
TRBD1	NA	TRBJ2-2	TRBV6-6	TGTGCCAGCAGGGGGACAGGGAACACCGGGGAGCTGTTTTTT	CASRGTGNTGELFF
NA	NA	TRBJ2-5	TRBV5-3	TGTGCCAGAAGCTTGGTTTCTAGCCCGTACTTC	CARSLVSSPYF
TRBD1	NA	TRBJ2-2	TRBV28	TGTGCCAGCAGTCCATCGGACAGGTTTACGGCCGGGGAGCTGTTTTTT	CASSPSDRFTAGELFF
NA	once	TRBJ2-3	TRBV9	TGTGCCAGCAGCGCCTACACAGATACGCAGTATTTT	CASSAYTDTQYF
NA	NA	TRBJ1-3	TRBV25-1	TGTGCCAGCAGTGAATATATTCTTGGGGCCACCATATATTTT	CASSEYILGATIYF
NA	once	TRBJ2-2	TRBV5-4	TGTGCCAGCAGCTCCGGGAACACCGGGGAGCTGTTTTTT	CASSSGNTGELFF
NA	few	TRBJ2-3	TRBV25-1	TGTGCCAGCAGTGAATTGCGAGATACGCAGTATTTT	CASSELRDTQYF
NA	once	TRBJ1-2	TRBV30	TGTGCCTGGAACAGGGCAGGGGTTGGCTACACCTTC	CAWNRAGVGYTF
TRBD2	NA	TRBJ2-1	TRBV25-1	TGTGCCAGCAGTGAAGGCCAAGCGGGAGGGCCAGATGAGCAGTTCTTC	CASSEGQAGGPDEQFF
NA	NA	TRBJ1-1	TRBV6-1	TGTGCCAGCAGGAACAGGGTAATGAACACTGAAGCTTTCTTT	CASRNRVMNTEAFF
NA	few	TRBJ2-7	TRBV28	TGTGCCAGCAGCCTACCCGGGGGATCGGGGGAGCAGTACTTC	CASSLPGGSGEQYF
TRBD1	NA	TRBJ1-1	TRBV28	TGTGCCAGCAGTTTTTTTCCCGGGACAGGGGACAGTGAAGCTTTCTTT	CASSFFPGTGDSEAFF
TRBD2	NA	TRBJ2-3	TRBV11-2	TGTGCCAGCTGGGGGGGTCTCTCCCCAGATACGCAGTATTTT	CASWGGLSPDTQYF
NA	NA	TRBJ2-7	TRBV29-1	TGCAGCGTTGTACGCAGGAATTCCAACGAGCAGTACTTC	CSVVRRNSNEQYF
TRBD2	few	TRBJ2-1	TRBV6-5	TGTGCCAGCAGTCCCGGACTAGCGGGGTACAATGAGCAGTTCTTC	CASSPGLAGYNEQFF
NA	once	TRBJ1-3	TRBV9	TGTGCCAGCAGCCCAATGGGCCCTGGAAACACCATATATTTT	CASSPMGPGNTIYF
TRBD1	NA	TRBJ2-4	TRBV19	TGTGCCAGTAGTACCGGGACAGGCGATCAGTACTTC	CASSTGTGDQYF
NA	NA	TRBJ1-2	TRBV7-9	TGTGCCAGCATCGAGTCAGGCGCGTGGAGGGATGGCTACACCTTC	CASIESGAWRDGYTF
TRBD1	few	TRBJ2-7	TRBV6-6	TGTGCCAGCAGGGGGGGACAGGGCGGAGGCGAGCAGTACTTC	CASRGGQGGGEQYF
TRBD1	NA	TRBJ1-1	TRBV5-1	TGCGCCAGCAGCCCCCTCCGGACAGGGAACACTGAAGCTTTCTTT	CASSPLRTGNTEAFF
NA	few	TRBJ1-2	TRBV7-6	TGTGCCAGCAGCCCATTCACAGGGACTAACTATGGCTACACCTTC	CASSPFTGTNYGYTF
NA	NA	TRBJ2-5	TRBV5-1	TGCGCCAGCAGCTTGGAGCTAGCTGACCTGGAGACCCAGTACTTC	CASSLELADLETQYF
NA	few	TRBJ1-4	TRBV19	TGTGCCAGTAGTATCCCGACAGGCTCTAATGAAAAACTGTTTTTT	CASSIPTGSNEKLFF
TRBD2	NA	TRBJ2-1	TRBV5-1	TGCGCCAGCAGCCGCGGGACCGTGGGACTAGCGGCAGACAATGAGCAGTTCTTC	CASSRGTVGLAADNEQFF